Described below is a single T cell receptor beta chain sequence and its context. This sample is drawn from a study of blood T cell repertoires in COVID-19. Study context: There were acute and convalescent COVID-19 samples, and they came from the United States, Italy and Spain. Sample material is recorded as cDNA or gDNA derived from T cells, B-cell-depleted T cells, or PBMCs.

The Seattle patients joined while their infection was active and were tracked longitudinally afterward. As originally analysed: The authors estimated nucleated cell counts from reference gene primer amplification. TCRdb's table, derived via immunoSEQ multiplex PCR, lists solely in-frame clones and lacks some. D and trimming come from the DNA, and the V and J calls and clone size come from that table. This table holds about 290,000 clones, just under 90% found once. The CDR3 length is 14 residues. Germline CDR1 SGHRS, CDR2 YFSETQ. With 4 bases clipped from V and 6 bases from J, the junction kept 8 bases outside the gene matches.

Source material: peripheral blood. The receptor's source is a woman aged 25 to 39 with COVID-19, enrolled during active disease. The chain has TRBV5-1 and TRBJ2-3; 7 positions match TRBD1. This CDR3 reads CASSLDRARDTQYF. The CDR3 nucleotides are TGCGCCAGCAGCCTAGACAGGGCTCGGGATACGCAGTATTTT.